The next 7 T cell receptor beta chains were all read from a single sample in a study of cytomegalovirus exposure and HLA in healthy donors. The primer mix had 60 Vbeta and 13 Jbeta primers. Assay: immunoSEQ multiplex PCR; the TCRdb copy retains only in-frame clones and omits some. Here the sample spans about 95,000 clones, roughly three quarters being singletons. Sequencing was carried out using PBMCs. All receptors come from a woman aged 40 to 50 in good health and CMV-seronegative.

The gene calls are TRBV29-1 and TRBJ2-7; 7 bases line up with TRBD1. This CDR3 contains 14 residues. After removal of 7 bases from V and 3 bases from J, the junction contained 12 bases not matched to a gene. Germline assignment: CDR1 SQVTM and CDR2 ANQGSEA. The CDR3 spells CSEGQPASVYEQYF. CDR3 bases: TGCAGCGAGGGACAGCCAGCCTCAGTCTACGAGCAGTACTTC.

This sequence joins TRBV29-1 and TRBJ2-7; 10 bases agree with TRBD1. Germline V gene data show CDR1 as SQVTM and CDR2 as ANQGSEA. This CDR3 is built from 16 residues. The junction had 12 bases not matched to a gene; V was cut back by 4 bases and J by 3 bases. The CDR3 region has the DNA TGCAGCGTTGCTGGGGGGACAGGGGATGGTAGCTACGAGCAGTACTTC. The encoded protein is CSVAGGTGDGSYEQYF.

This clone was counted a single time. The rearrangement joins TRBV6-1 to TRBJ1-1; D gene ambiguous. Germline V gene sequence: CDR1 MNHNS, CDR2 SASEGT. Trimming left V 2 bases short and J 7 bases short, with 17 bases between. The CDR3 length is 15 residues. The DNA for the CDR3 is TGTGCCAGCAGTGAACGTTTGGCCCGACTGGGTGAAGCTTTCTTT. Translated: CASSERLARLGEAFF.

The rearrangement links TRBV19 to TRBJ1-2; 9 bases match TRBD1. The trim removed 5 bases at V and 3 bases at J, leaving 7 bases unmatched. The germline V gene encodes CDR1 LNHDA and CDR2 SQIVND (reference sequence). The CDR3 sequence is 15 residues long. The CDR3 sequence is CASSWATGGHYGYTF. The CDR3 DNA follows: TGTGCCAGTAGTTGGGCGACAGGGGGGCACTATGGCTACACCTTC.

This clone was detected a few times. The J gene is TRBJ1-1, the V gene TRBV30; 9 bases are a match to TRBD1. Germline V gene data show CDR1 as GTSNPN and CDR2 as SVGIG (reference sequence). The CDR3 length is 14 residues. V gave up 3 bases and J gave up 11 bases; unmatched junction bases: 13. CDR3 in amino acids: CAWRLQGAQGRAFF. CDR3 in DNA: TGTGCCTGGAGACTACAGGGGGCGCAGGGCAGGGCTTTCTTT.

With regard to this clone: One junction end disagrees with the germline gene, perhaps due to a read error. This chain uses TRBV5-6 with TRBJ2-7, with 7 bases matching TRBD1. The CDR3 consists of 15 residues. Germline CDR1 reads SGHDT; CDR2 reads YYEEEE. DNA for the CDR3: TGTGCCAGCAGCTTGCGACAGGGTCGATGGTACGGGCAGTACTTC. It codes for CASSLRQGRWYGQYF. The variable domain in full, completed from reference TRBV5-6 and TRBJ2-7, reads DAGVTQSPTHLIKTRGQQVTLRCSPKSGHDTVSWYQQALGQGPQFIFQYYEEEERQRGNFPDRFSGHQFPNYSSELNVNALLLGDSALYLCASSLRQGRWYGQYFGPGTRLTVT.

The V and J genes are TRBV29-1 and TRBJ2-5, with TRBD2 as a possible D gene (6 bases). V was trimmed by 5 bases and J by 5 bases, leaving 12 bases between them. The CDR3 has 12 residues. CDR1 and CDR2 from the germline V gene are SQVTM and ANQGSEA. Here the CDR3 reads CSVSTAGETQYF. CDR3 DNA: TGCAGCGTTTCTACTGCGGGGGAGACCCAGTACTTC.